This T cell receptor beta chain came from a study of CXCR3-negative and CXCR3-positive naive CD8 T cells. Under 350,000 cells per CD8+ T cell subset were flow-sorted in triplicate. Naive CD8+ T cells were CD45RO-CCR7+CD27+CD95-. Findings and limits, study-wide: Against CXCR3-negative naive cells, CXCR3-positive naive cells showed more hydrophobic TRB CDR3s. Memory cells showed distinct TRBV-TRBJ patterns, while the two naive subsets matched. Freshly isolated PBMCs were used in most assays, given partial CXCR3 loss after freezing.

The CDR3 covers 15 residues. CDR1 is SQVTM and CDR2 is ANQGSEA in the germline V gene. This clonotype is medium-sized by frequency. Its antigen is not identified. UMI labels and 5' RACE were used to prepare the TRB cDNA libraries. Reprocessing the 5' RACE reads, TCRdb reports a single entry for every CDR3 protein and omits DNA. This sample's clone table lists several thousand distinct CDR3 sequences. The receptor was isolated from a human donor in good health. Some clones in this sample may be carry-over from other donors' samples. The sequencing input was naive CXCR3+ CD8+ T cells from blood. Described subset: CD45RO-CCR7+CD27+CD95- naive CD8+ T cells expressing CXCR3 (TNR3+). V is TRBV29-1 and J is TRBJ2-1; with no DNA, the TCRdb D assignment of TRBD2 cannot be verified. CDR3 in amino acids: CSAEPLSGRRNEQFF.